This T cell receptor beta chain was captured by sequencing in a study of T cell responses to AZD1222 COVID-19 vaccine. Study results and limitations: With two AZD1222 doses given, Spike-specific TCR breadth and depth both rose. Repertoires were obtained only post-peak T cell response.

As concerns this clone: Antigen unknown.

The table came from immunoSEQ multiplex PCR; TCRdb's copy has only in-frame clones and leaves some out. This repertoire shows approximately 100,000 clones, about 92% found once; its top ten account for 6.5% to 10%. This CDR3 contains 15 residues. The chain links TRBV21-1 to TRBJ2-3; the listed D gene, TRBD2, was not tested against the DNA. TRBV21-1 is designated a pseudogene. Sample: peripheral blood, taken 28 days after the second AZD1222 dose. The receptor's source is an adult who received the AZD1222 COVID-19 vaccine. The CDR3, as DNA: TGTGCCAGCAGCAACACTAGCGGGAGGACGGATACGCAGTATTTT. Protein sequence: CASSNTSGRTDTQYF.